Listed below are T cell receptor beta chains from one sample, sequenced in a study of cytomegalovirus exposure and HLA in healthy donors. TCRdb's copy holds only in-frame clones and misses some; the assay was immunoSEQ multiplex PCR. The sample carries around 190,000 clones, roughly 80% recorded once. The sequenced sample consisted of PBMCs. These receptors were collected from a female donor in good health and CMV-seronegative. CDR3s include the opening cysteine and the closing phenylalanine or tryptophan. A D gene is named only where the DNA matches it firmly. Where a row states a size, it is once, few, many or the class of an expanded clone; other rows omit it.

j_gene: TRBJ2-3
d_gene: TRBD2
v_gene: TRBV7-8
abundance: -
CDR3aa: CASRQTSGEGDTQYF
CDR3nt: TGTGCCAGCAGACAGACTAGCGGGGAGGGAGATACGCAGTATTTT

j_gene: TRBJ2-7
d_gene: -
v_gene: TRBV19
abundance: -
CDR3aa: CASSTGSRSYEQYF
CDR3nt: TGTGCCAGTAGTACCGGGAGCCGATCCTACGAGCAGTACTTC

j_gene: TRBJ2-5
d_gene: -
v_gene: TRBV5-1
abundance: -
CDR3aa: CASTSAGAKETQYF
CDR3nt: TGCGCCAGCACCTCTGCGGGGGCAAAAGAGACCCAGTACTTC

j_gene: TRBJ2-7
d_gene: -
v_gene: TRBV19
abundance: -
CDR3aa: CASSQGGGYEQYF
CDR3nt: TGTGCCAGTAGCCAAGGGGGTGGCTACGAGCAGTACTTC

j_gene: TRBJ1-2
d_gene: -
v_gene: TRBV9
abundance: -
CDR3aa: CASSVAGQNYGYTF
CDR3nt: TGTGCCAGCAGCGTAGCCGGACAGAACTATGGCTACACCTTC

j_gene: TRBJ1-6
d_gene: TRBD1
v_gene: TRBV6-5
abundance: few
CDR3aa: CASSSTGAGNSPLHF
CDR3nt: TGTGCCAGCAGTTCGACAGGGGCGGGTAATTCACCCCTCCACTTT

j_gene: TRBJ2-2
d_gene: -
v_gene: TRBV12-5
abundance: -
CDR3aa: CASGLVLSRGLNTGELFF
CDR3nt: TGTGCTAGTGGTTTGGTACTGTCTAGGGGCCTGAACACCGGGGAGCTGTTTTTT

j_gene: TRBJ2-5
d_gene: TRBD1
v_gene: TRBV27
abundance: -
CDR3aa: CASSLGTGGAGETQYF
CDR3nt: TGTGCCAGCAGTTTAGGGACAGGGGGCGCGGGAGAGACCCAGTACTTC

j_gene: TRBJ2-1
d_gene: -
v_gene: TRBV7-9
abundance: once
CDR3aa: CASSLGDGTQQFF
CDR3nt: TGTGCCAGCAGCTTAGGGGATGGGACTCAGCAGTTCTTC

j_gene: TRBJ2-1
d_gene: TRBD1
v_gene: TRBV7-9
abundance: -
CDR3aa: CASSDPPTTGLWDSEQFF
CDR3nt: TGTGCCAGCAGCGACCCCCCAACGACAGGGTTGTGGGACAGTGAGCAGTTCTTC

j_gene: TRBJ2-7
d_gene: TRBD1
v_gene: TRBV7-9
abundance: -
CDR3aa: CASSLGGQYEQYF
CDR3nt: TGTGCCAGCAGCTTAGGGGGACAGTACGAGCAGTACTTC

j_gene: TRBJ2-5
d_gene: -
v_gene: TRBV19
abundance: -
CDR3aa: CASSIGGVIEETQYF
CDR3nt: TGTGCCAGTAGTATAGGGGGGGTTATTGAGGAGACCCAGTACTTC

j_gene: TRBJ2-2
d_gene: -
v_gene: TRBV9
abundance: -
CDR3aa: CASSVEQIAHGELFF
CDR3nt: TGTGCCAGCAGCGTAGAACAGATCGCACACGGGGAGCTGTTTTTT

j_gene: TRBJ1-5
d_gene: TRBD1
v_gene: TRBV2
abundance: -
CDR3aa: CASGGQNNQPQHF
CDR3nt: TGTGCCAGCGGGGGACAGAACAATCAGCCCCAGCATTTT

j_gene: TRBJ1-5
d_gene: -
v_gene: TRBV19
abundance: few
CDR3aa: CASSSGGLVARSNQPQHF
CDR3nt: TGTGCCAGTAGTAGTGGTGGGTTGGTTGCGAGGAGCAATCAGCCCCAGCATTTT

j_gene: TRBJ1-2
d_gene: -
v_gene: TRBV9
abundance: -
CDR3aa: CASSLSPDKNYGYTF
CDR3nt: TGTGCCAGCAGCCTCTCCCCGGACAAAAACTATGGCTACACCTTC

j_gene: TRBJ1-1
d_gene: TRBD1
v_gene: TRBV30
abundance: -
CDR3aa: CAWRTQGALAEAFF
CDR3nt: TGTGCCTGGCGCACACAGGGGGCTTTGGCTGAAGCTTTCTTT

j_gene: TRBJ2-5
d_gene: TRBD2
v_gene: TRBV11-2
abundance: -
CDR3aa: CASSPGSGGASETQYF
CDR3nt: TGTGCCAGCAGCCCGGGAAGCGGGGGGGCCTCAGAGACCCAGTACTTC

j_gene: TRBJ1-1
d_gene: -
v_gene: TRBV30
abundance: -
CDR3aa: CAWNQQGGEAFF
CDR3nt: TGTGCCTGGAACCAACAAGGCGGGGAAGCTTTCTTT

j_gene: TRBJ2-5
d_gene: TRBD2
v_gene: TRBV4-1
abundance: -
CDR3aa: CASSQGWTSGGAQETQYF
CDR3nt: TGCGCCAGCAGCCAAGGGTGGACTAGCGGGGGGGCCCAAGAGACCCAGTACTTC

j_gene: TRBJ1-1
d_gene: -
v_gene: TRBV6-1
abundance: -
CDR3aa: CASSGGLRNTEAFF
CDR3nt: TGTGCCAGCAGTGGGGGACTCAGGAACACTGAAGCTTTCTTT

j_gene: TRBJ2-5
d_gene: -
v_gene: TRBV5-4
abundance: -
CDR3aa: CASSLDPSAETQYF
CDR3nt: TGTGCCAGCAGCTTGGACCCTAGTGCGGAGACCCAGTACTTC

j_gene: TRBJ2-7
d_gene: -
v_gene: TRBV4-1
abundance: -
CDR3aa: CASSQGPMDFEQYF
CDR3nt: TGCGCCAGCAGCCAAGGCCCAATGGACTTCGAGCAGTACTTC

j_gene: TRBJ2-2
d_gene: TRBD2
v_gene: TRBV6-1
abundance: -
CDR3aa: CASSEAASGGSNTGELFF
CDR3nt: TGTGCCAGCAGTGAAGCTGCTAGCGGGGGGTCGAACACCGGGGAGCTGTTTTTT

j_gene: TRBJ2-1
d_gene: -
v_gene: TRBV5-1
abundance: -
CDR3aa: CASSPEGSYNEQFF
CDR3nt: TGCGCCAGCAGCCCGGAGGGGTCCTACAATGAGCAGTTCTTC

j_gene: TRBJ2-7
d_gene: -
v_gene: TRBV7-2
abundance: few
CDR3aa: CASSLGRGYYEQYF
CDR3nt: TGTGCCAGCAGCTTAGGAAGGGGTTACTACGAGCAGTACTTC

j_gene: TRBJ1-1
d_gene: -
v_gene: TRBV6-5
abundance: -
CDR3aa: CASSYARWNTEAFF
CDR3nt: TGTGCCAGCAGTTACGCGCGTTGGAACACTGAAGCTTTCTTT

j_gene: TRBJ2-1
d_gene: -
v_gene: TRBV5-1
abundance: -
CDR3aa: CASSLGTTDEQFF
CDR3nt: TGCGCCAGCAGCTTGGGGACTACGGATGAGCAGTTCTTC

j_gene: TRBJ2-1
d_gene: -
v_gene: TRBV11-2
abundance: -
CDR3aa: CASSLASGYNEQFF
CDR3nt: TGTGCCAGCAGCTTAGCATCAGGTTACAATGAGCAGTTCTTC

j_gene: TRBJ2-7
d_gene: -
v_gene: TRBV30
abundance: few
CDR3aa: CAWSVDSVTYEQYF
CDR3nt: TGTGCCTGGAGTGTTGACAGTGTTACTTACGAGCAGTACTTC

j_gene: TRBJ2-7
d_gene: -
v_gene: TRBV5-6
abundance: -
CDR3aa: CASSEIQEPAYEQYF
CDR3nt: TGTGCCAGCAGCGAAATACAGGAGCCAGCCTACGAGCAGTACTTC

j_gene: TRBJ2-3
d_gene: -
v_gene: TRBV4-3
abundance: -
CDR3aa: CASSQIGGQFTDTQYF
CDR3nt: TGCGCCAGCAGCCAGATCGGGGGACAGTTCACAGATACGCAGTATTTT

j_gene: TRBJ2-3
d_gene: -
v_gene: TRBV7-2
abundance: once
CDR3aa: CASSLSADTQYF
CDR3nt: TGTGCCAGCAGCCTTAGCGCAGATACGCAGTATTTT

j_gene: TRBJ2-1
d_gene: -
v_gene: TRBV2
abundance: -
CDR3aa: CALGGFSSYNEQFF
CDR3nt: TGTGCCCTCGGGGGATTCAGCTCCTACAATGAGCAGTTCTTC

j_gene: TRBJ1-1
d_gene: -
v_gene: TRBV9
abundance: -
CDR3aa: CASSPTIGGVEAFF
CDR3nt: TGTGCCAGCAGCCCCACCATCGGGGGGGTCGAAGCTTTCTTT

j_gene: TRBJ2-2
d_gene: -
v_gene: TRBV19
abundance: -
CDR3aa: CASSPAGVSGELFF
CDR3nt: TGTGCCAGTAGTCCTGCAGGGGTTTCCGGGGAGCTGTTTTTT

j_gene: TRBJ2-5
d_gene: TRBD2
v_gene: TRBV4-1
abundance: -
CDR3aa: CASSHSGSGETQYF
CDR3nt: TGCGCCAGCAGCCATAGCGGGAGCGGAGAGACCCAGTACTTC

j_gene: TRBJ2-1
d_gene: TRBD2
v_gene: TRBV7-2
abundance: -
CDR3aa: CASSRTSDSSYNEQFF
CDR3nt: TGTGCCAGCAGCAGGACTAGCGACAGCTCCTACAATGAGCAGTTCTTC

j_gene: TRBJ2-2
d_gene: -
v_gene: TRBV6-5
abundance: -
CDR3aa: CASSYGEAPSGELFF
CDR3nt: TGTGCCAGCAGTTACGGTGAAGCCCCTTCGGGGGAGCTGTTTTTT

j_gene: TRBJ2-7
d_gene: -
v_gene: TRBV5-1
abundance: -
CDR3aa: CASSPRDSSSYEQYF
CDR3nt: TGCGCCAGCAGCCCGAGAGACTCTAGCTCCTACGAGCAGTACTTC